This T cell receptor beta chain was retrieved from a study of post-analysis software for immune sequencing data. Study-level background: Disease courses included relapsing-remitting, secondary progressive and progressive-relapsing multiple sclerosis. Study outcomes and limitations: The study found TRBV5-6, TRBV5-1 and TRBV20-1 among a few TRBV segments more frequent in patients than controls. Compared against controls, patients with multiple sclerosis displayed significantly lower normalized Chao1 diversity. Strong same-batch co-clustering of samples appeared with F measure clustering.

TCR beta cDNA libraries had unique molecular identifiers. Input amounts of 1 to 10 million T cells were used. These gave about 500,000 cDNA molecules, so each molecule approximated one T cell. A single record per CDR3 protein comes from TCRdb applying MiXCR to the PCR reads. Seen here are roughly 800,000 distinct CDR3 sequences, roughly 58% observed once, and the top ten hold 4.6%. Germline trimming cut 4 bases from V and 5 bases from J; bases unmatched to any gene: 5. The CDR3 extends over 15 amino acids. CDR1 and CDR2 (germline): SEHNR, FQNEAQ (reference sequence). Only a few counts were recorded for this clonotype. As yet, its antigen is unknown.

The chain combines TRBV7-9 with TRBJ2-5; 12 bases fit TRBD2. This clonotype originated in a girl between 10 and 17 years old with multiple sclerosis. The source material was blood. The CDR3 region is CASSSTSGRRETQYF. In DNA, the CDR3 is TGTGCCAGCAGCTCGACTAGCGGGAGAAGGGAGACCCAGTACTTC.